The 30 T cell receptor beta chains listed next were all sequenced from one sample in a study of T cell repertoires in cytomegalovirus infection. No antigens are known for them. TCRdb re-analysed the reads in MiXCR, keeping a single row per CDR3 protein. The sample includes around 750,000 distinct CDR3 sequences, around a third seen only once; the top ten take 9.5% to 15%. The sample was cultured CD8+ T cells from PBMCs, taken from culture after CMV antigen stimulation. These TCRs come from a human donor in good health (CMV status not recorded). Some clones in this sample may be carry-over from other donors' samples.

In this sample, this clonotype turned up a few times. The chain has TRBV27 and TRBJ2-3; 10 nucleotides match TRBD2. Germline V CDR1 and CDR2: MNHEY, SMNVEV (reference sequence). Unmatched junction bases numbered 7, after V lost 5 bases and J lost 2 bases. This CDR3 region has 16 residues. The CDR3 DNA reads TGTGCCAGCAGTCCCCTAGCGGGGGAGTACACAGATACGCAGTATTTT. Encoded protein: CASSPLAGEYTDTQYF.

The sample holds a few counts of this clonotype. The chain joins TRBV6-2 or TRBV6-3 to TRBJ2-2; no clear D gene. The ends were cut back, 8 bases at V and 1 base at J, with 11 bases in the middle. Germline V gene data show CDR1 as MNHEY and CDR2 as SVGEGT. The CDR3 spans 14 residues. In nucleotides, the CDR3 is TGTGCCAGCGGCCCAGCAAAGAACACCGGGGAGCTGTTTTTT. Protein: CASGPAKNTGELFF.

This sequence joins TRBV7-9 and TRBJ2-3; TRBD2 aligns across 7 bases. The CDR3 sequence is 15 residues long. In germline, CDR1 is SEHNR, CDR2 FQNEAQ (reference sequence). V lost 4 bases and J lost 2; bases outside the gene matches: 6. CDR3 nucleotide sequence: TGTGCCAGCAGCTACAGCGGGGCCCTCACAGATACGCAGTATTTT. Amino acid sequence: CASSYSGALTDTQYF.

The chain uses TRBV4-1 and TRBJ1-2; possible D gene TRBD1, 6 bases. Germline V CDR1 and CDR2: MGHRA, YSYEKL. This CDR3 is 15 amino acids long. V lost 0 bases and J 3 bases, leaving 11 bases between the germline ends. DNA for the CDR3: TGCGCCAGCAGCCAAGATCAACAGGGTCACTATGGCTACACCTTC. This sequence encodes CASSQDQQGHYGYTF.

The chain combines TRBV7-1 with TRBJ2-1; D is uncertain. TRBV7-1 has ORF status, its function being uncertain. The CDR3 runs to 13 residues. V shed 5 bases and J shed 10 bases, with 15 bases lying between them. CDR3 protein: CASSPRLFSEQFF. CDR3 nucleotide sequence: TGTGCCAGCAGCCCTCGACTGTTCTCGGAGCAGTTCTTC.

This rearrangement joins TRBV6-8 to TRBJ2-7; D unresolved. CDR1 and CDR2 from the germline V gene are MNHGY and SAAAGT. Between the trimmed V and J ends, which lost 0 bases and 3 bases, there was a span of 6 bases. CDR3 size: 13 residues. CDR3 sequence: CASSYSKNYEQYF. The CDR3 DNA reads as TGTGCCAGCAGTTACTCGAAGAACTACGAGCAGTACTTC.

Only a few counts were recorded for this clonotype. The V call is TRBV12-3 or TRBV12-4, the J call TRBJ1-5; a weak D match, TRBD1 (5 bases). The CDR3 sequence is 15 residues long. The germline V and J ends were trimmed by 5 bases and 6 bases, with 17 bases remaining between them. For the CDR3, the DNA is TGTGCCAGCAGTCTCCGGGGGGAAGTTGGTCAGCCCCAGCATTTT. Translation: CASSLRGEVGQPQHF.

The gene calls are TRBV7-9 and TRBJ2-7; possibly TRBD1 for D (6 bases). Looked up from germline, CDR1 is SEHNR and CDR2 is FQNEAQ (reference sequence). The V gene lost 5 bases and the J gene lost 2 bases, with 16 bases spanning the gap. The CDR3 totals 15 residues. The CDR3 region is CASSTRTATAYEQYF. CDR3 sequence (DNA): TGTGCCAGCAGCACCCGGACAGCCACCGCCTACGAGCAGTACTTC.

This clonotype has more than one count but fewer than ten. The rearrangement links TRBV7-6 to TRBJ2-3; D is ambiguous. The CDR3 is 13 amino acids. Trimming cost V 8 bases and J 0 bases, with 9 bases left between them. Germline V lookup: CDR1 SGHVS, CDR2 FNYEAQ. The CDR3 DNA follows: TGTGCCAGCCCGAAGATGAGCACAGATACGCAGTATTTT. This encodes CASPKMSTDTQYF.

The rearrangement joins TRBV7-6 to TRBJ1-5; D is ambiguous. Trimming cost V 5 bases and J 6 bases, with 14 bases left between them. Germline V lookup: CDR1 SGHVS, CDR2 FNYEAQ. There are 14 residues in the CDR3. The CDR3 region has the DNA TGTGCCAGCAGCACAGACAAGACGGGTCAGCCCCAGCATTTT. Translation gives CASSTDKTGQPQHF. Full variable domain (outside the CDR3, taken from reference TRBV7-6 and TRBJ1-5): GAGVSQSPRYKVTKRGQDVALRCDPISGHVSLYWYRQALGQGPEFLTYFNYEAQQDKSGLPNDRFSAERPEGSISTLTIQRTEQRDSAMYRCASSTDKTGQPQHFGDGTRLSIL.

This chain uses TRBV7-9 with TRBJ2-3, with TRBD1 identical over 8 bases. Germline V gene lookup returns CDR1 SEHNR and CDR2 FQNEAQ (reference sequence). The CDR3 sequence is 16 residues long. The V gene end was trimmed by 5 bases and the J gene end by 4 bases; junction bases not matched to a gene: 11. The CDR3 protein is CASSHDRGWGSDTQYF. CDR3 DNA sequence: TGTGCCAGCAGCCATGACAGGGGTTGGGGATCAGATACGCAGTATTTT.

This clonotype came up once. A much larger clone differs by one base, so this may be a read error. The rearrangement uses TRBV7-9 and TRBJ2-3, with D maybe TRBD2 (6 bases). Trimming took off 5 bases at V and 3 bases at J, with 15 bases between the two ends. The length of the CDR3 is 15 residues. Germline V gene data show CDR1 as SEHNR and CDR2 as FQNEAQ (reference sequence). The chain's CDR3 is CASSRGAGETDTQYF. For the CDR3, the DNA is TGTGCCAGCAGCCGCGGGGCTGGCGAAACAGATACGCAGTATTTT.

V gene TRBV19 combines with J gene TRBJ1-5, with a weak D call TRBD1 (5 bases). Germline loops: CDR1 LNHDA, CDR2 SQIVND (reference sequence). The CDR3 totals 13 residues. The V and J ends lost 6 bases and 2 bases respectively, with 8 bases between them. Written as DNA, the CDR3 is TGTGCCAGTAGGGAACAGGGCAATCAGCCCCAGCATTTT. This codes for CASREQGNQPQHF.

V gene TRBV5-4 combines with J gene TRBJ1-1; D is unclear. This CDR3 contains 12 residues. V was trimmed by 4 bases and J by 5 bases, leaving 9 bases between them. In germline, CDR1 is SGHNT, CDR2 YYREEE (reference sequence). Here the CDR3 reads CASSDQRTEAFF. DNA for the CDR3: TGTGCCAGCAGCGACCAGAGGACTGAAGCTTTCTTT.

The chain combines TRBV4-2 with TRBJ1-6; a possible D gene is TRBD1 (6 bases). V was trimmed by 1 base and J by 5 bases, leaving 12 bases between them. CDR3 length equals 16 residues. Germline assignment: CDR1 LGHNA and CDR2 YNFKEQ. The CDR3 DNA reads as TGTGCCAGCAGCCAAGTGGGGGGCGCAAATAATTCACCCCTCCACTTT. Translation gives CASSQVGGANNSPLHF.

The J gene is TRBJ1-6, the V gene TRBV5-1; perhaps TRBD1 as D (5 bases). Trimming removed 6 bases at V and 8 bases at J, with 15 bases between. CDR3 length: 14 amino acids. In germline, CDR1 is SGHRS, CDR2 YFSETQ. CDR3 in DNA: TGCGCCAGCACCTCCCGGGACGGATATTCACCCCTCCACTTT. Its translation is CASTSRDGYSPLHF.

This clonotype appeared a few times. The chain recombines TRBV28 with TRBJ2-5; D possibly corresponds to TRBD1 (5 bases). The CDR3 contains 14 residues. Trimming pared 7 bases from V and 0 bases from J, leaving 12 bases between. CDR1 is MDHEN, CDR2 SYDVKM, per germline. CDR3 sequence (DNA): TGTGCCAGCATACAAAGGGGTTACCAAGAGACCCAGTACTTC. This gives the protein CASIQRGYQETQYF.

This clonotype appeared many times. The chain employs TRBV7-9 and TRBJ2-1; a weak D match, TRBD2 (6 bases). The germline gives CDR1 SEHNR, CDR2 FQNEAQ (reference sequence). The V end was cut by 7 bases, the J end by 4 bases, with 17 bases between. The CDR3 has 15 residues. The CDR3 loop is CASNIGTHDYNEQFF. CDR3 in DNA: TGTGCCAGCAACATTGGGACTCACGATTACAATGAGCAGTTCTTC.

The chain employs TRBV27 and TRBJ1-5; D gene ambiguous. V dropped 8 bases and J dropped 0 bases, with 8 bases sitting between them. The germline CDR1 and CDR2 sequences are MNHEY and SMNVEV (reference sequence). This CDR3 has 13 amino acids. CDR3 DNA sequence: TGTGCCAGCGCCCAGGTTAGCAATCAGCCCCAGCATTTT. Residues: CASAQVSNQPQHF.

This clonotype was detected a few times. The chain uses TRBV28 and TRBJ2-2; the D is unclear. This CDR3 is 12 amino acids long. Trimming shortened V by 7 bases and J by 7 bases, and 10 bases separated the two germline ends. CDR1 is MDHEN and CDR2 is SYDVKM in the germline V gene. This chain's CDR3 is CASKRRSGELFF. CDR3 sequence (DNA): TGTGCCAGCAAACGGCGCAGCGGGGAGCTGTTTTTT.

This chain joins TRBV20-1 and TRBJ2-3, with 7 bases lining up with TRBD1. This CDR3 is built from 15 residues. The junction had 9 bases not matched to a gene; V was cut back by 5 bases and J by 1 base. CDR1 and CDR2 (germline): DFQATT, SNEGSKA (reference sequence). The CDR3 protein is CSAPGGDRGTDTQYF. The CDR3 bases are TGCAGTGCTCCAGGAGGAGACAGGGGCACAGATACGCAGTATTTT.

This clonotype was observed a handful of times. The chain joins TRBV6-5 to TRBJ2-3, with TRBD2 as a possible D gene (5 bases). V was pared by 2 bases and J by 2 bases, with 11 bases between. Germline V gene lookup returns CDR1 MNHEY and CDR2 SVGAGI. The CDR3 totals 15 residues. CDR3: CASSYQRINTDTQYF. The CDR3, as DNA: TGTGCCAGCAGTTACCAGCGGATTAACACAGATACGCAGTATTTT.

The rearrangement joins TRBV15 to TRBJ2-1; D possibly uses TRBD1 or TRBD2 (5 bases each). The CDR3 is 16 amino acids. The V end was cut by 5 bases, the J end by 1 base, with 15 bases between. CDR1 and CDR2 (germline): LNHNV, YYDKDF (reference sequence). DNA of the CDR3: TGTGCCACCAGCGAGGGGCCAGCTGGATCCTACAATGAGCAGTTCTTC. Its protein is CATSEGPAGSYNEQFF. The variable domain in full, with the rest retrieved from reference TRBV15 and TRBJ2-1, is DAMVIQNPRYQVTQFGKPVTLSCSQTLNHNVMYWYQQKSSQAPKLLFHYYDKDFNNEADTPDNFQSRRPNTSFCFLDIRSPGLGDTAMYLCATSEGPAGSYNEQFFGPGTRLTVL.

This clonotype was recorded only once. The chain employs TRBV12-3 or TRBV12-4 and TRBJ2-2; D gene uncertain. V was trimmed by 3 bases and J by 8 bases, leaving 10 bases between them. The CDR3 covers 13 residues. In DNA form, the CDR3 reads TGTGCCAGCAGTTTCGACCCGAGGGGGGAGCTGTTTTTT. Its translation: CASSFDPRGELFF.

J is TRBJ1-2 and V is TRBV27; D is unresolved. The CDR3 consists of 12 residues. The germline V gene has CDR1 MNHEY and CDR2 SMNVEV (reference sequence). The V and J ends lost 6 bases and 3 bases respectively, with 8 bases between them. CDR3 sequence (DNA): TGTGCCAGCAGCGACGGATACTATGGCTACACCTTC. Translation: CASSDGYYGYTF.

The table lists this clonotype with a few counts. This chain uses TRBV11-2 with TRBJ1-1, with D perhaps matching TRBD1 (5 bases). V was trimmed by 4 bases and J by 0 bases, leaving 18 bases between them. Germline CDR1 is SGHAT and CDR2 is FQNNGV. The CDR3 sequence is 17 residues long. This chain's CDR3 is CASSSLRERGVNTEAFF. CDR3 nucleotides: TGTGCCAGCAGCTCTCTCCGGGAGAGGGGCGTGAACACTGAAGCTTTCTTT.

The chain is built from TRBV9 and TRBJ2-3; D is tentatively TRBD1 or TRBD2 (6 bases each). The germline V gene encodes CDR1 SGDLS and CDR2 YYNGEE. The V end lost 0 bases, the J end lost 6 bases, and 11 bases lay between the germline ends. The CDR3 sequence is 14 residues long. CDR3 DNA: TGTGCCAGCAGCGTAGAAACAGGGAGGGATACGCAGTATTTT. Its translation is CASSVETGRDTQYF. The full variable domain, with the rest looked up from reference TRBV9 and TRBJ2-3, is DSGVTQTPKHLITATGQRVTLRCSPRSGDLSVYWYQQSLDQGLQFLIQYYNGEERAKGNILERFSAQQFPDLHSELNLSSLELGDSALYFCASSVETGRDTQYFGPGTRLTVL.

In this sample, this clonotype turned up once. The DNA of the CDR3 is TGTGCCATCAGTAAGGGCCTCTACGAGCAGTACTTC. This translates into CAISKGLYEQYF. This chain uses TRBV10-3 with TRBJ2-7; no clear D gene. This CDR3 spans 12 amino acids. The germline CDR1 and CDR2 sequences are ENHRY and SYGVKD. V was shortened by 5 bases and J by 3 bases, with 8 bases between the two germline ends.

The rearrangement links TRBV12-5 to TRBJ1-2; possible D gene TRBD1, 5 bases. Germline-derived CDR1 and CDR2 are LGHNT and FRNRAP. The CDR3 extends over 16 amino acids. V was pared by 3 bases and J by 0 bases, with 14 bases between. The CDR3 nucleotides are TGTGCTAGTGGTTTTCTTCCGACAGAAGCTAACTATGGCTACACCTTC. Translation: CASGFLPTEANYGYTF. Using reference TRBV12-5 and TRBJ1-2 for the parts outside the CDR3, the full variable domain is DARVTQTPRHKVTEMGQEVTMRCQPILGHNTVFWYRQTMMQGLELLAYFRNRAPLDDSGMPKDRFSAEMPDATLATLKIQPSEPRDSAVYFCASGFLPTEANYGYTFGSGTRLTVV.

The sample holds a few counts of this clonotype. CDR3 DNA: TGCGCCAGCAGCACGATCGGGGGCATCAACTATGGCTACACCTTC. This sequence encodes CASSTIGGINYGYTF. This rearrangement joins TRBV4-1 to TRBJ1-2; tentative D call: TRBD1 (6 bases). This CDR3 comprises 15 residues. Germline V lookup: CDR1 MGHRA, CDR2 YSYEKL. V lost 5 bases and J lost 2, with 15 bases in between.